Listed here are 20 T cell receptor beta chains from one sample, sequenced in a study of T cells in tuberculosis. Method: immunoSEQ multiplex PCR; TCRdb's copy keeps in-frame clones and lacks some. Counted here are 37,000 or so clones, around 92% occurring once; the ten biggest clones make up 9% to 14%. The sample comprised PBMCs. All receptors derive from a donor aged 5 to 30 with latent tuberculosis or without tuberculosis infection. Some clones in this sample may be carry-over from other donors' samples.

The count of this clone is one. This chain uses TRBV7-6 with TRBJ2-7; a weak D match, TRBD1 (6 bases). CDR3 length: 15 amino acids. The V end lost 1 base, the J end lost 6 bases, and 16 bases lay between the germline ends. Germline CDR1 reads SGHVS; CDR2 reads FNYEAQ. The chain's CDR3 is CASSLELITGTEQYF. The CDR3 coding sequence is TGTGCCAGCAGCTTAGAGCTGATTACAGGGACCGAGCAGTACTTC. Together with reference TRBV7-6 and TRBJ2-7, the CDR3 gives the full variable domain: GAGVSQSPRYKVTKRGQDVALRCDPISGHVSLYWYRQALGQGPEFLTYFNYEAQQDKSGLPNDRFSAERPEGSISTLTIQRTEQRDSAMYRCASSLELITGTEQYFGPGTRLTVT.

This chain connects TRBV4-3 to TRBJ1-1, with no clear D. Germline lookup yields CDR1 LGHNA and CDR2 YSLEER. This CDR3 is 14 amino acids long. Trimming removed 1 base at V and 1 base at J, with 7 bases between. CDR3 sequence: CASSQGHKNTEAFF. The CDR3 DNA sequence: TGCGCCAGCAGCCAAGGACACAAGAACACTGAAGCTTTCTTT.

The chain couples TRBV5-6 to TRBJ1-1; D is undetermined. V lost 2 bases and J lost 6, with 14 bases in between. This CDR3 spans 14 amino acids. Germline-derived CDR1 and CDR2 are SGHDT and YYEEEE. The CDR3 DNA sequence: TGTGCCAGCAGCTTCGTTCCGGGGATATCTGAAGCTTTCTTT. The encoded protein is CASSFVPGISEAFF.

The genes are TRBV5-1 and TRBJ2-2; D is undetermined. V dropped 0 bases and J dropped 0 bases, with 9 bases sitting between them. There are 16 residues in the CDR3. Germline lookup yields CDR1 SGHRS and CDR2 YFSETQ. The CDR3 sequence is CASSLGLIANTGELFF. The CDR3 nucleotides are TGCGCCAGCAGCTTGGGGTTAATAGCGAACACCGGGGAGCTGTTTTTT.

The rearrangement uses TRBV5-5 and TRBJ1-2; maybe TRBD1 (5 bases). The CDR3 spans 13 residues. Looked up from germline, CDR1 is SGHKS and CDR2 is YYEKEE (reference sequence). The V and J ends lost 5 bases and 7 bases respectively, with 15 bases between them. The CDR3 coding sequence is TGTGCCAGCAGATGGGCAGGGAAGTTTGGCTACACCTTC. This translates into CASRWAGKFGYTF.

J is TRBJ2-7 and V is TRBV5-6; tentatively, D is TRBD1 (5 bases). Germline loops: CDR1 SGHDT, CDR2 YYEEEE. Trimming stripped 2 bases from V and 3 bases from J, with 9 bases between. This CDR3 is 13 amino acids long. Written as DNA, the CDR3 is TGTGCCAGCAGCTTAGGGGTGAACTACGAGCAGTACTTC. Its translation is CASSLGVNYEQYF.

The chain is built from TRBV27 and TRBJ2-1, with D maybe TRBD2 (5 bases). The V and J ends lost 6 bases and 0 bases respectively, with 6 bases between them. CDR1 and CDR2 from the germline V gene are MNHEY and SMNVEV (reference sequence). The CDR3 runs 13 residues. The CDR3 region is CASRGSSYNEQFF. Written as DNA, the CDR3 is TGTGCCAGCAGAGGGAGCTCCTACAATGAGCAGTTCTTC.

The chain joins TRBV11-2 to TRBJ1-2; 9 bases fit TRBD1. CDR1 is SGHAT, CDR2 FQNNGV, per germline. CDR3 length equals 15 residues. V was clipped by 0 bases and J by 8 bases; unmatched bases: 7. In DNA form, the CDR3 reads TGTGCCAGCAGCTTAGACCCGGACAGGGGTTTAGGCTACACCTTC. It codes for CASSLDPDRGLGYTF.

The chain links TRBV15 to TRBJ1-2; tentatively, D is TRBD1 (6 bases). This CDR3 comprises 16 residues. Per germline, CDR1 LNHNV and CDR2 YYDKDF (reference sequence). V was cut by 0 bases and J by 3 bases, with 14 bases left in between. The CDR3 bases are TGTGCCACCAGCAGAGATCGTCAGGGGCTTGACTATGGCTACACCTTC. As protein: CATSRDRQGLDYGYTF.

The chain uses TRBV7-9 and TRBJ2-5, with 7 bases fitting TRBD2. V shed 2 bases and J 5 bases; nucleotides not matched to a gene: 17. This CDR3 contains 18 residues. Germline CDR1 reads SEHNR; CDR2 reads FQNEAQ (reference sequence). CDR3: CASSLTPVVAGTKETQYF. The CDR3 DNA reads as TGTGCCAGCAGCTTAACGCCGGTGGTCGCGGGGACTAAGGAGACCCAGTACTTC.

The chain is built from TRBV18 and TRBJ1-1, with 10 bases fitting TRBD1. V lost 5 bases, J lost 5 bases, and 11 bases stayed unmatched. CDR1 is KGHSH, CDR2 LQKENI, per germline. This CDR3 has 16 residues. Written as DNA, the CDR3 is TGTGCCAGCTCATCGAGACAGGGGGCTGGAAGGACTGAAGCTTTCTTT. Its translation is CASSSRQGAGRTEAFF.

The rearrangement joins TRBV5-6 to TRBJ2-6; a weak D match, TRBD1 (5 bases). This CDR3 has 15 residues. Trimming stripped 5 bases from V and 1 base from J, with 10 bases between. CDR1 SGHDT and CDR2 YYEEEE come from the germline V gene. The DNA for the CDR3 is TGTGCCAGCAGTCTACCAGGGTCTGGGGCCAACGTCCTGACTTTC. Protein: CASSLPGSGANVLTF.

The J gene is TRBJ2-3, the V gene TRBV5-8; tentatively, D is TRBD2 (5 bases). The V end lost 0 bases, the J end lost 6 bases, and 11 bases lay between the germline ends. There are 14 residues in the CDR3. The germline V gene encodes CDR1 SGHTS and CDR2 YDEGEE. CDR3 DNA sequence: TGTGCCAGCAGCTTGGCTGAGGTAGCGGATACGCAGTATTTT. Translating it yields CASSLAEVADTQYF. Combining the CDR3 with reference TRBV5-8 and TRBJ2-3 gives the whole variable domain EAGVTQSPTHLIKTRGQQATLRCSPISGHTSVYWYQQALGLGLQFLLWYDEGEERNRGNFPPRFSGRQFPNYSSELNVNALELEDSALYLCASSLAEVADTQYFGPGTRLTVL.

For the CDR3, the DNA is TGTGCCAGCAGCCGCAGGGGCGTCGTAGAAGAGACCCAGTACTTC. Translating it yields CASSRRGVVEETQYF. This sequence joins TRBV11-3 and TRBJ2-5; a weak D match, TRBD1 (6 bases). This CDR3 region has 15 residues. CDR1 is SGHNT and CDR2 is YENEEA in the germline V gene. The V end lost 5 bases, the J end lost 3 bases, and 16 bases lay between the germline ends.

This rearrangement joins TRBV19 to TRBJ1-2, with D unresolved. V lost 5 bases and J 8 bases, leaving 18 bases between the germline ends. This CDR3 comprises 14 residues. Germline CDR1 and CDR2: LNHDA and SQIVND (reference sequence). The CDR3 DNA reads TGTGCCAGTAGTCCCGACTTGATCCCGGGGGGCTACACCTTC. It yields the protein CASSPDLIPGGYTF.

The chain has TRBV6-1 and TRBJ1-4; TRBD1 might be the D (5 bases). The V and J ends lost 8 bases and 5 bases respectively, with 9 bases between them. Germline assignment: CDR1 MNHNS and CDR2 SASEGT. CDR3 length: 12 residues. CDR3 sequence reads: CASAGINEKLFF. CDR3 in DNA: TGTGCCAGCGCAGGGATAAATGAAAAACTGTTTTTT.

This chain connects TRBV2 to TRBJ1-3; D is unresolved. There are 14 residues in the CDR3. V shed 4 bases and J shed 0 bases, with 7 bases lying between them. Germline V gene sequence: CDR1 SNHLY, CDR2 FYNNEI. CDR3 coding DNA: TGTGCCAGCAGTGGCCTGAGCTCTGGAAACACCATATATTTT. This codes for CASSGLSSGNTIYF.

The chain employs TRBV4-3 and TRBJ2-1; D is unresolved. Germline CDR1 and CDR2: LGHNA and YSLEER. Trimming removed 0 bases at V and 5 bases at J, with 5 bases between. There are 13 residues in the CDR3. CDR3 region: CASSQDYNNEQFF. CDR3 DNA sequence: TGCGCCAGCAGCCAAGATTATAACAATGAGCAGTTCTTC.

V usage is TRBV2 and J usage is TRBJ1-2; the D gene is possibly TRBD1 (5 bases). Per the germline V gene, CDR1 is SNHLY and CDR2 is FYNNEI. V was cut by 6 bases and J by 7 bases, with 9 bases left in between. The CDR3 is 11 amino acids. CDR3 DNA: TGTGCCAGCAGAGGGGCGGCTGGCTACACCTTC. It translates to CASRGAAGYTF.

The chain combines TRBV23-1 with TRBJ2-7; 7 bases are a match to TRBD1. TRBV23-1 is flagged as an ORF with uncertain function. V shed 3 bases, J shed 5 bases, and the junction held 13 bases outside the gene matches. The CDR3 is made up of 16 amino acids. The CDR3 loop is CASSQEQGKFTHEQYV. CDR3 nucleotides: TGCGCCAGCAGTCAGGAACAGGGGAAGTTCACCCACGAGCAGTACGTC.